One sample yielded the 27 T cell receptor beta chains listed below, sequenced in a study of cytomegalovirus exposure and HLA in healthy donors. The PCR ran on 60 Vbeta and 13 Jbeta primers. The protocol was immunoSEQ multiplex PCR, while the TCRdb copy is restricted to in-frame clones and leaves out a portion. The data contain fewer than 200,000 clones, around 75% of them singletons. What was sequenced was PBMCs. The receptors stem from a female donor in good health and CMV-seronegative.

This chain uses TRBV5-6 with TRBJ1-3; 7 bases line up with TRBD1. Germline V gene sequence: CDR1 SGHDT, CDR2 YYEEEE. CDR3 size: 15 residues. Trimming at V came to 1 base and at J to 5 bases, leaving 6 bases not matched to a gene. Here the CDR3 reads CASSLSSGGRNTIYF. CDR3 in DNA: TGTGCCAGCAGCTTGTCGTCAGGGGGTAGAAACACCATATATTTT.

The chain couples TRBV6-5 to TRBJ1-1; the match to TRBD1 covers 7 bases. This CDR3 is built from 14 residues. Germline assignment: CDR1 MNHEY and CDR2 SVGAGI. V lost 6 bases, J lost 6 bases, and 10 bases stayed unmatched. CDR3 DNA sequence: TGTGCCAGCAGACCTCCGGGACAGAAGGCTGAAGCTTTCTTT. Translated, it gives CASRPPGQKAEAFF.

The chain employs TRBV7-2 and TRBJ2-1; D unresolved. The CDR3 extends over 15 amino acids. The germline CDR1 and CDR2 sequences are SGHTA and FQGNSA. V lost 4 bases and J 0 bases, leaving 10 bases between the germline ends. This chain's CDR3 is CASSSRRSSYNEQFF. The CDR3 DNA reads as TGTGCCAGCAGCTCCCGAAGGAGCTCCTACAATGAGCAGTTCTTC. Complete variable domain (other parts from reference TRBV7-2 and TRBJ2-1): GAGVSQSPSNKVTEKGKDVELRCDPISGHTALYWYRQSLGQGLEFLIYFQGNSAPDKSGLPSDRFSAERTGGSVSTLTIQRTQQEDSAVYLCASSSRRSSYNEQFFGPGTRLTVL.

The chain joins TRBV12-5 to TRBJ1-1; 8 nucleotides line up with TRBD1. J gave up 4 bases and V 1 base, and 2 bases lay outside the gene matches. This CDR3 comprises 14 residues. CDR1 is LGHNT and CDR2 is FRNRAP in the germline V gene. The CDR3 bases are TGTGCTAGTGGTTTGGGACAGGGGCCCACTGAAGCTTTCTTT. Amino acid sequence: CASGLGQGPTEAFF.

This clone was counted a few times. The rearrangement links TRBV15 to TRBJ2-7; no definite D call. The CDR3 is 12 residues long. Germline V gives CDR1 LNHNV, CDR2 YYDKDF (reference sequence). V dropped 3 bases and J dropped 3 bases, with 6 bases sitting between them. CDR3 sequence reads: CATSSDIYEQYF. The CDR3 coding sequence is TGTGCCACCAGCAGTGACATCTACGAGCAGTACTTC.

The chain couples TRBV11-1 to TRBJ2-5; D may be TRBD2 (5 bases). Matching the DNA end better, TRBJ2-7 makes the J call doubtful. There are 14 residues in the CDR3. Germline values: CDR1 SGHAT, CDR2 FQDESV (reference sequence). CDR3 in DNA: TGTGCCAGCAGCTTCGAGGGAACCTCCTACGAGCAGTACTTC. This gives the protein CASSFEGTSYEQYF.

This chain links TRBV7-9 with TRBJ1-1, with TRBD1 identical over 7 bases. With V trimmed by 1 base and J by 1 base, 12 bases remained unmatched. The CDR3 has 18 residues. CDR1 is SEHNR, CDR2 FQNEAQ, per germline (reference sequence). The CDR3: CASSLEARGLTPNTEAFF. CDR3 nucleotides: TGTGCCAGCAGCTTAGAAGCAAGGGGGCTTACTCCGAACACTGAAGCTTTCTTT.

J is TRBJ2-7 and V is TRBV15, with TRBD2 identical over 14 bases. The ends lost 5 bases at V and 2 bases at J; junction bases unmatched: 11. The germline V gene encodes CDR1 LNHNV and CDR2 YYDKDF (reference sequence). The CDR3 is 18 residues long. The CDR3 coding sequence is TGTGCCACCAGCGACGGGACTAGCGGGAGAGGGGGCACCTACGAGCAGTACTTC. Its protein product is CATSDGTSGRGGTYEQYF.

The chain joins TRBV2 to TRBJ1-5, with D maybe TRBD1 (6 bases). The germline gives CDR1 SNHLY, CDR2 FYNNEI. The length of the CDR3 is 15 residues. With 5 bases removed from V and 3 bases from J, the gap between germline ends came to 14 bases. This CDR3 reads CASSPNRAPNQPQHF. The CDR3 DNA reads as TGTGCCAGCAGTCCCAACAGGGCCCCCAATCAGCCCCAGCATTTT.

This clone has only one observation. The chain combines TRBV5-8 with TRBJ1-6; D is unresolved. V was clipped by 1 base and J by 6 bases, with 14 bases between them. CDR3 length: 16 residues. Germline V CDR1 and CDR2: SGHTS, YDEGEE. CDR3 sequence (DNA): TGTGCCAGCAGCTTGAAAGGCGACTTCGGTAATTCACCCCTCCACTTT. Encoded protein: CASSLKGDFGNSPLHF.

The CDR3 DNA follows: TGTGCCAGCTCACCAGCGGAGGACGAAAAACTGTTTTTT. Its translation is CASSPAEDEKLFF. The rearrangement uses TRBV18 and TRBJ1-4; D is ambiguous. Germline V lookup: CDR1 KGHSH, CDR2 LQKENI. The V end lost 2 bases, the J end lost 8 bases, and 9 bases lay between the germline ends. The CDR3 is made up of 13 amino acids.

The chain combines TRBV21-1 with TRBJ1-1; the table's D call, TRBD1, was not checked against the DNA. TRBV21-1 is an annotated pseudogene. The CDR3 is made up of 15 amino acids. The CDR3 region has the DNA TGTGCCAGCAGCAAGGGATGGACAGGGGGCTCTGAAGCTTTCTTT. Its protein is CASSKGWTGGSEAFF.

The genes are TRBV6-5 and TRBJ2-7; 7 nucleotides align to TRBD1. V trimming: 0 bases; J trimming: 3 bases; junction bases outside the gene matches: 2. The CDR3 contains 14 residues. Germline V gene sequence: CDR1 MNHEY, CDR2 SVGAGI. DNA of the CDR3: TGTGCCAGCAGTTACTCGAGACAGGGCTACGAGCAGTACTTC. Protein sequence: CASSYSRQGYEQYF.

The chain has TRBV5-1 and TRBJ2-2; the match to TRBD2 covers 8 bases. This CDR3 region has 15 residues. V lost 4 bases and J lost 7; bases outside the gene matches: 9. Germline-derived CDR1 and CDR2 are SGHRS and YFSETQ. The CDR3 loop is CASSVGRGAHGELFF. DNA of the CDR3: TGCGCCAGCAGCGTAGGGCGGGGGGCCCACGGGGAGCTGTTTTTT.

This clone has more than one count but fewer than ten. The gene calls are TRBV15 and TRBJ2-1; 12 nucleotides match TRBD2. The CDR3 covers 17 residues. Looked up from germline, CDR1 is LNHNV and CDR2 is YYDKDF (reference sequence). With V trimmed by 0 bases and J by 7 bases, 7 bases remained unmatched. CDR3: CATSRDEASGRENEQFF. In nucleotides, the CDR3 is TGTGCCACCAGCAGAGATGAGGCTAGCGGGAGGGAAAATGAGCAGTTCTTC. Variable domain in full (rest from reference TRBV15 and TRBJ2-1): DAMVIQNPRYQVTQFGKPVTLSCSQTLNHNVMYWYQQKSSQAPKLLFHYYDKDFNNEADTPDNFQSRRPNTSFCFLDIRSPGLGDTAMYLCATSRDEASGRENEQFFGPGTRLTVL.

This chain uses TRBV7-2 with TRBJ1-5, with a tentative D call TRBD1 (5 bases). Trimming took 2 bases from V and 0 from J, leaving 11 bases between them. Germline V gene data show CDR1 as SGHTA and CDR2 as FQGNSA. The CDR3 totals 16 residues. The DNA for the CDR3 is TGTGCCAGCAGCTTACTGGGGCCCTATAGCAATCAGCCCCAGCATTTT. The encoded protein is CASSLLGPYSNQPQHF.

This clone has a handful of counts. The rearrangement joins TRBV30 to TRBJ1-6; D gene uncertain. Germline values: CDR1 GTSNPN, CDR2 SVGIG (reference sequence). Trimming pared 3 bases from V and 0 bases from J, leaving 6 bases between. The CDR3 contains 14 residues. In nucleotides, the CDR3 is TGTGCCTGGAGGGACTTCTCCTATAATTCACCCCTCCACTTT. This codes for CAWRDFSYNSPLHF.

The chain combines TRBV6-5 with TRBJ1-2; D perhaps matches TRBD1 (6 bases). Per the germline V gene, CDR1 is MNHEY and CDR2 is SVGAGI. This CDR3 has 12 residues. V was cut by 5 bases and J by 2 bases, with 6 bases left in between. The DNA for the CDR3 is TGTGCCAGCAGTACAGGGAACTATGGCTACACCTTC. Protein: CASSTGNYGYTF.

The chain has TRBV18 and TRBJ2-3, with a possible D match to TRBD2 (5 bases). V was shortened by 4 bases and J by 1 base, with 12 bases between the two germline ends. CDR3 length: 15 amino acids. In germline, CDR1 is KGHSH, CDR2 LQKENI. In nucleotides, the CDR3 is TGTGCCAGCTCACAGGACGGACTCGGCACAGATACGCAGTATTTT. This gives the protein CASSQDGLGTDTQYF.

Concerning this clone: This CDR3 is also generated by other DNA sequences in the sample. The chain employs TRBV4-3 and TRBJ1-5; 9 bases match TRBD1. This CDR3 has 16 amino acids. Trimming took 0 bases from V and 4 from J; bases not matched to a gene: 4. CDR1 and CDR2 from the germline V gene are LGHNA and YSLEER. CDR3 protein: CASSQDRGQGNQPQHF. In DNA, the CDR3 is TGCGCCAGCAGCCAAGATCGGGGACAGGGAAATCAGCCCCAGCATTTT.

The rearrangement links TRBV5-1 to TRBJ2-7; 8 positions agree with TRBD1. Per germline, CDR1 SGHRS and CDR2 YFSETQ. The CDR3 is 15 amino acids. Unmatched junction bases numbered 12, after V lost 4 bases and J lost 6 bases. CDR3 region: CASSGSTGALGEQYF. CDR3 coding DNA: TGCGCCAGCAGCGGATCGACAGGGGCTTTAGGCGAGCAGTACTTC.

On this clone: The identical CDR3 is also encoded by other nucleotide sequences in the sample. This chain uses TRBV7-9 with TRBJ2-7; maybe TRBD2 (6 bases). The CDR3 sequence is 13 residues long. Trimming took off 11 bases at V and 3 bases at J, with 17 bases between the two ends. CDR1 is SEHNR and CDR2 is FQNEAQ in the germline V gene (reference sequence). This CDR3 reads CAGGGTDLYEQYF. The CDR3 nucleotides read TGTGCCGGTGGCGGGACGGATCTCTACGAGCAGTACTTC.

V usage is TRBV10-3 and J usage is TRBJ1-5, with D perhaps matching TRBD1 (5 bases). The CDR3 runs to 16 residues. The germline V gene has CDR1 ENHRY and CDR2 SYGVKD. Trimming stripped 4 bases from V and 1 base from J, with 14 bases between. CDR3 DNA: TGTGCCATCAGTGCATGGGGGGGAGACAGCAATCAGCCCCAGCATTTT. Residues: CAISAWGGDSNQPQHF.

CDR3 bases: TGTGCCAGCAGCCAAGTGCCCCGGACAAACCACTACGAGCAGTACTTC. It specifies CASSQVPRTNHYEQYF. The V call is TRBV14, the J call TRBJ2-7; a possible D gene is TRBD1 (5 bases). The germline V gene encodes CDR1 SGHDN and CDR2 FVKESK. V dropped 1 base and J dropped 3 bases, with 16 bases sitting between them. The CDR3 length is 16 residues.

In nucleotides, the CDR3 is TGTGCTAGTGCCCAGGACAGTGGTAGGGGTTCCTACGAGCAGTACTTC. Its protein product is CASAQDSGRGSYEQYF. The chain uses TRBV12-5 and TRBJ2-7; possible D gene TRBD1, 6 bases. Germline CDR1 is LGHNT and CDR2 is FRNRAP. Trimming shortened V by 7 bases and J by 1 base, and 20 bases separated the two germline ends. The CDR3 sequence is 16 residues long.

CDR3 loop: CSVEDSTAGGSYNEQFF. The CDR3, as DNA: TGCAGCGTTGAAGATTCTACCGCGGGAGGCTCCTACAATGAGCAGTTCTTC. V and J are TRBV29-1 and TRBJ2-1; 8 bases line up with TRBD2. CDR1 SQVTM and CDR2 ANQGSEA come from the germline V gene. Trimming at V came to 0 bases and at J to 0 bases, leaving 7 bases not matched to a gene. This CDR3 is built from 17 residues.

The V gene is TRBV6-6, the J gene TRBJ1-3; D uncertain. The V end lost 6 bases, the J end lost 8 bases, and 11 bases lay between the germline ends. This CDR3 contains 12 residues. The germline gives CDR1 MNHNY, CDR2 SVGAGI (reference sequence). The CDR3 loop is CASSRERHTIYF. CDR3 sequence (DNA): TGTGCCAGCAGCCGGGAGAGACACACCATATATTTT.